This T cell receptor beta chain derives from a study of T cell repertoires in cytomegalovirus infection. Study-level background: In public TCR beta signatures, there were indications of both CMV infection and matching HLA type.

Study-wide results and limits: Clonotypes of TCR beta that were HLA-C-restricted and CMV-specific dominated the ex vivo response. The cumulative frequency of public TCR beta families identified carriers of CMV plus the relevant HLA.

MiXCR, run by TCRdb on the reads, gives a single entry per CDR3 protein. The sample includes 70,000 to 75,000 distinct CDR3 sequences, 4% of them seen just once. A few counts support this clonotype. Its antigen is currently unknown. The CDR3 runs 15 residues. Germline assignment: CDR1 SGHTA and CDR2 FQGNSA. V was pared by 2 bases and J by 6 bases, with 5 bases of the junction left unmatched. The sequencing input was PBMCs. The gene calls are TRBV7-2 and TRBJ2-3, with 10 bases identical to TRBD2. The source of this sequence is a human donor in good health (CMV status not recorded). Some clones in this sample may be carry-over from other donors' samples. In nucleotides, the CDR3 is TGTGCCAGCAGCTTAAGCGGGAGGGGGGATGATACGCAGTATTTT. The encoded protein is CASSLSGRGDDTQYF.